Sequencing of this T cell receptor (beta chain) was carried out in a study of shared clonotypes between healthy human individuals. This clone was picked up one time. The antigen remains undetermined. CD45RO-negative, CCR7-positively selected cells formed the naive CD8 fraction, excluding terminally differentiated effector memory CD45RA+ cells. In the authors' workflow: Filtering differed since immunoSEQ provided only junctions, with no quality scores. TCRdb keeps only in-frame clones here, not all; method: immunoSEQ multiplex PCR. V and J calls and clone size follow that table, whereas D and trimming were derived from the DNA. Of almost 700,000 clones in the sample, roughly 94% were seen once. Whole-study findings and limits: Specimens sampled were limited to blood, with tissue repertoires likely differing. Even with large depth, rarefaction showed that sorted-subset sequencing was incomplete.

The V gene's germline CDR1 is SNHLY and CDR2 FYNNEI. Deletions cut 3 bases from V and 3 bases from J, with 7 bases between. The CDR3 runs to 13 residues. This chain connects TRBV2 to TRBJ2-3, with D perhaps TRBD1 or TRBD2 (5 bases each). The sequence was collected from a man aged 25-40 years in good health. Sequencing was carried out using naive CD8+ T cells sorted from blood. Here the CDR3 DNA reads TGTGCCAGCAGTGATGGGGGAACAGATACGCAGTATTTT. Its protein product is CASSDGGTDTQYF.